The clone carrying this T cell receptor (beta chain) has just a few counts. V was cut by 1 base and J by 1 base, with 7 bases left in between. The CDR3 has 13 amino acids. In germline, CDR1 is GTSNPN, CDR2 SVGIG (reference sequence). The authors built TCR beta libraries using iRepertoire HTBI primers and Arm-PCR of CDR3 regions. Using its own MiXCR run on the multiplex PCR reads, TCRdb lists one record per CDR3 protein. The repertoire includes 400,000 to 500,000 distinct CDR3 sequences, less than 15% of them detected once, and roughly a sixth sits in the top ten. This sample was taken from a study of regulatory T cells in long-lasting Graves disease. As to time point: newly diagnosed GD, antithyroid drugs for less than 3 months. The authors made the TCR library using RNA they extracted from PBMCs. The data were also submitted as part of a second study, on T cells in Graves' hyperthyroidism and ophthalmopathy.

The chain has TRBV30 and TRBJ1-1; possibly TRBD1 for D (6 bases). The clonotype originates from a woman between 45 and 65 years old with Graves disease. The specimen was peripheral blood mononuclear cells (PBMCs), collected at new diagnosis, from a patient treated with antithyroid drugs. The CDR3 DNA is TGTGCCTGGAGTGGAGGGGGGAACACTGAAGCTTTCTTT. It is translated as CAWSGGGNTEAFF.